One and the same sample provided the 19 T cell receptor beta chains below, sequenced in a study of regulatory T cells in long-lasting Graves disease (dated by TCRdb to the early 2020s). The method behind the library was multiplex PCR. Sequencing used an Illumina HiSeq 4000. To build TCR beta libraries, CDR3 regions were amplified by Arm-PCR using iRepertoire HTBI primers. Clones were called with MiXCR by TCRdb after fastp trimmed the public reads at Q25, and only in-frame beta chains were retained. Each record represents a unique CDR3 protein, reported with the most common genes and DNA among its rows. The sample table contains about 560,000 distinct CDR3 sequences; only one count was recorded for about 15% of them. The ten largest clones represent more than 10% of the sample. The label giving this sample's time point can be read as: newly diagnosed GD, antithyroid drugs for less than 3 months. For both TCR sequencing and RNA sequencing, RNA was extracted from PBMCs using TRIzol.

The sample was also linked to a second study, of T cells in Graves' hyperthyroidism and ophthalmopathy.

Material: peripheral blood mononuclear cells (PBMCs), obtained at new diagnosis, from a patient treated with antithyroid drugs. The origin of the receptors is a man aged 18 to 29 with Graves disease. Donor details come from another sample of the same person, matched by shared clones.

This rearrangement joins TRBV20-1 to TRBJ1-5; maybe TRBD1 (6 bases). V was pared by 3 bases and J by 1 base, with 10 bases between. The CDR3 sequence is 14 residues long. Germline V CDR1 and CDR2: DFQATT, SNEGSKA (reference sequence). CDR3 protein: CSASAGASNQPQHF. CDR3 sequence (DNA): TGCAGTGCTAGCGCGGGGGCGAGCAATCAGCCCCAGCATTTT.

V is TRBV29-1 and J is TRBJ2-7; maybe TRBD1 (7 bases). Trimming pared 0 bases from V and 4 bases from J, leaving 10 bases between. This CDR3 region has 13 residues. CDR1 SQVTM and CDR2 ANQGSEA come from the germline V gene. CDR3 in DNA: TGCAGCGTTGAAGACCAGGGGGGTTACGAGCAGTACTTC. As protein: CSVEDQGGYEQYF.

The chain combines TRBV20-1 with TRBJ2-5; 16 bases match TRBD2. Germline loops: CDR1 DFQATT, CDR2 SNEGSKA (reference sequence). This CDR3 is built from 18 residues. Trimming removed 0 bases from V and 4 bases from J; junction bases left unmatched: 8. CDR3 sequence reads: CSARDQGTSGRARETQYF. The CDR3 bases are TGCAGTGCTAGAGATCAAGGGACTAGCGGGAGGGCCAGAGAGACCCAGTACTTC.

This clonotype has ten or more counts. V usage is TRBV28 and J usage is TRBJ1-4; D is perhaps TRBD1 (5 bases). The germline V and J ends were trimmed by 3 bases and 5 bases, with 13 bases remaining between them. The CDR3 totals 15 residues. Germline V gene lookup returns CDR1 MDHEN and CDR2 SYDVKM. The CDR3 here is CASSLVPGDNEKLFF. The CDR3 DNA follows: TGTGCCAGCAGTTTGGTGCCCGGGGACAATGAAAAACTGTTTTTT.

There are many counts of this clonotype. The chain is built from TRBV15 and TRBJ2-3, with 8 positions matching TRBD2. Germline CDR1 reads LNHNV; CDR2 reads YYDKDF (reference sequence). The trim removed 1 base at V and 4 bases at J, leaving 10 bases unmatched. The CDR3 loop spans 17 amino acids. The CDR3 DNA is TGTGCCACCAGCAGAGGGGATCTCAGCGGGAGCTCAGATACGCAGTATTTT. Its protein product is CATSRGDLSGSSDTQYF.

This clonotype came up many times. The V call is TRBV20-1, the J call TRBJ2-7; 8 positions agree with TRBD2. In germline, CDR1 is DFQATT, CDR2 SNEGSKA (reference sequence). J lost 2 bases, V lost 1 base, and 10 bases had no gene match. The CDR3 runs to 16 residues. CDR3: CSARGPTSGTPYEQYF. The CDR3 region has the DNA TGCAGTGCTAGAGGTCCCACTAGCGGAACCCCCTACGAGCAGTACTTC.

The CDR3 sequence is CASSLTGAGYGYTF. The CDR3 region has the DNA TGTGCCAGTAGTCTGACAGGGGCTGGCTATGGCTACACCTTC. The J gene is TRBJ1-2, the V gene TRBV19; 8 positions match TRBD1. The CDR3 runs 14 residues. Trimming took 5 bases from V and 4 from J; bases not matched to a gene: 6. CDR1 and CDR2 (germline): LNHDA, SQIVND (reference sequence).

This clonotype occurred a few times. The chain employs TRBV20-1 and TRBJ2-2; 9 nucleotides align to TRBD2. J lost 0 bases, V lost 5 bases, and 1 base had no gene match. This CDR3 contains 14 residues. In germline, CDR1 is DFQATT, CDR2 SNEGSKA (reference sequence). The DNA for the CDR3 is TGCAGTGCTCCTAGCGGGACGAACACCGGGGAGCTGTTTTTT. It translates to CSAPSGTNTGELFF.

The chain employs TRBV5-1 and TRBJ2-1; 7 positions agree with TRBD1. CDR3 length equals 13 residues. The junction had 5 bases not matched to a gene; V was cut back by 3 bases and J by 8 bases. The germline V gene encodes CDR1 SGHRS and CDR2 YFSETQ. The CDR3 sequence: CASSSRQGHEQFF. The CDR3 DNA follows: TGCGCCAGCAGCTCAAGACAGGGCCATGAGCAGTTCTTC.

J is TRBJ1-6 and V is TRBV14, with 8 bases identical to TRBD1. The germline gives CDR1 SGHDN, CDR2 FVKESK. The CDR3 covers 15 residues. Trimming removed 5 bases from V and 7 bases from J; junction bases left unmatched: 7. In DNA form, the CDR3 reads TGTGCCAGCAGCTCCTACAGGGGGAGGAATTCACCCCTCCACTTT. It yields the protein CASSSYRGRNSPLHF. The full variable domain, in which reference TRBV14 and TRBJ1-6 provide the parts outside the CDR3, is EAGVTQFPSHSVIEKGQTVTLRCDPISGHDNLYWYRRVMGKEIKFLLHFVKESKQDESGMPNNRFLAERTGGTYSTLKVQPAELEDSGVYFCASSSYRGRNSPLHFGNGTRLTVT.

This clonotype was seen at least ten times. The chain uses TRBV28 and TRBJ2-7; the D gene is possibly TRBD1 (6 bases). The CDR3 covers 15 residues. The V gene's germline CDR1 is MDHEN and CDR2 SYDVKM. V lost 3 bases, J lost 1 base, and 13 bases lay in between. DNA for the CDR3: TGTGCCAGCAGTTTCAGGGGTGATAAGTCCTACGAGCAGTACTTC. It specifies CASSFRGDKSYEQYF.

This chain joins TRBV28 and TRBJ2-2; D ambiguous. Trimming cost V 3 bases and J 4 bases, with 6 bases left between them. The CDR3 is 13 residues long. Germline loops: CDR1 MDHEN, CDR2 SYDVKM. CDR3 sequence reads: CASSFYVTGELFF. The CDR3 DNA reads as TGTGCCAGCAGTTTCTACGTCACCGGGGAGCTGTTTTTT. Using reference TRBV28 and TRBJ2-2 for the parts outside the CDR3, the full variable domain is DVKVTQSSRYLVKRTGEKVFLECVQDMDHENMFWYRQDPGLGLRLIYFSYDVKMKEKGDIPEGYSVSREKKERFSLILESASTNQTSMYLCASSFYVTGELFFGEGSRLTVL.

The V gene is TRBV29-1, the J gene TRBJ2-1, with D uncertain. This CDR3 has 14 amino acids. The germline gives CDR1 SQVTM, CDR2 ANQGSEA. V shed 3 bases and J shed 1 base, with 10 bases lying between them. CDR3 coding DNA: TGCAGCGTTGACAGAATTTCTTCCTACAATGAGCAGTTCTTC. Its translation is CSVDRISSYNEQFF.

In its sample, this clonotype was seen many times. V and J are TRBV6-2 or TRBV6-3 and TRBJ2-7; tentatively, D is TRBD2 (5 bases). The germline V gene encodes CDR1 MNHEY and CDR2 SVGEGT. The CDR3 is made up of 15 amino acids. Trimming shortened V by 7 bases and J by 3 bases, and 19 bases separated the two germline ends. For the CDR3, the DNA is TGTGCCAGCAACCACGGTCAGCGGAAGAACTACGAGCAGTACTTC. Its translation: CASNHGQRKNYEQYF.

This clonotype was seen repeatedly, ten times or more. The V gene is TRBV30, the J gene TRBJ1-5, with TRBD1 matching over 7 bases. With 2 bases clipped from V and 1 base from J, the junction kept 5 bases outside the gene matches. Germline CDR1 reads GTSNPN; CDR2 reads SVGIG (reference sequence). The CDR3 totals 15 residues. For the CDR3, the DNA is TGTGCCTGGAGTACCGGGACAGAGAGCAATCAGCCCCAGCATTTT. It specifies CAWSTGTESNQPQHF.

This clonotype was seen a handful of times. The chain uses TRBV27 and TRBJ2-1; 9 bases align to TRBD2. V lost 5 bases and J lost 6; bases outside the gene matches: 8. This CDR3 spans 15 amino acids. Per the germline V gene, CDR1 is MNHEY and CDR2 is SMNVEV (reference sequence). The CDR3 DNA reads as TGTGCCAGCAGTAGTATAGCGGGAGTCCCCAATGAGCAGTTCTTC. Amino acids: CASSSIAGVPNEQFF.

Many counts were recorded for this clonotype. The chain couples TRBV12-3 or TRBV12-4 to TRBJ1-5; D remains unclear. CDR3 size: 12 residues. The ends were cut back, 4 bases at V and 7 bases at J, with 8 bases in the middle. The CDR3 reads CASSWTGQPQHF. CDR3 sequence (DNA): TGTGCCAGCAGTTGGACCGGGCAGCCCCAGCATTTT.

Turning to this clonotype: One end of the junction varies from germline; a read error may be responsible. This chain connects TRBV2 to TRBJ2-1; D is unclear. CDR1 is SNHLY, CDR2 FYNNEI, per germline. The CDR3 has 11 residues. CDR3 region: CASMRENGQFF. The CDR3 coding sequence is TGTGCCAGCATGAGAGAGAATGGGCAGTTCTTC.

V usage is TRBV4-1 and J usage is TRBJ2-3; 8 positions match TRBD1. The germline CDR1 and CDR2 sequences are MGHRA and YSYEKL. CDR3 length: 14 residues. The trim removed 7 bases at V and 8 bases at J, leaving 11 bases unmatched. The CDR3 nucleotides read TGCGCCAGCACCCTCAGGGGGCCGAGAGGTACGCAGTATTTT. Protein sequence: CASTLRGPRGTQYF.